This T cell receptor (beta chain) was recovered during a study of T cell repertoires in cytomegalovirus infection. On the study more broadly: CMV epitopes that were recently identified and HLA-C-restricted were used alongside well-studied HLA-B-restricted ones. Signatures in public TCR beta sequences pointed to both CMV infection and matching HLA type.

TCRdb re-called the reads with MiXCR, one entry per CDR3 protein. Counted here are 350,000 to 400,000 distinct CDR3 sequences, roughly 36% occurring once; the ten biggest clones make up roughly 12%. A word on this clonotype: Its target is unknown.

Unmatched junction bases numbered 7, after V lost 6 bases and J lost 3 bases. This CDR3 contains 14 residues. The germline gives CDR1 MNHEY, CDR2 SVGEGT. Study outcomes and limitations: Clonotype analysis showed dominance of the ex vivo response by HLA-C-restricted CMV-specific TCR beta clonotypes. Carriage of CMV together with the relevant HLA was identifiable through cumulative public TCR beta family frequency.

V usage is TRBV6-2 or TRBV6-3 and J usage is TRBJ2-7; 8 nucleotides match TRBD1. The source is a human donor in good health (CMV status not recorded). Some clones in this sample may be carry-over from other donors' samples. The specimen comprised cultured PBMCs, sampled from culture after CMV antigen stimulation. CDR3 amino acids: CASSPPGTGYEQYF. The DNA for the CDR3 is TGTGCCAGCAGCCCCCCTGGGACAGGCTACGAGCAGTACTTC.